This TCR beta chain was recorded in a study of T-cell memory formation after mild COVID-19. Study-level information: The TCR clusters were mostly specific to one donor.

Trimming removed 0 bases at V and 7 bases at J, with 9 bases between. CDR1 and CDR2 (germline): MNHNS, SASEGT. The CDR3 covers 13 residues. MiXCR, applied by TCRdb to the 5' RACE reads, yields one record per CDR3 protein. The repertoire includes about 84,000 distinct CDR3 sequences, roughly 14% of them detected once, and 25% to 35% sits in the top ten. The material sequenced was PBMCs or a T cell subset sorted from them (not recorded which). This sequence originates from an adult woman who had mild COVID-19 (a few samples of this study predate the infection). Cell type and time point are not known. V gene TRBV6-1 combines with J gene TRBJ1-2; no reliable D call. Here the CDR3 DNA reads TGTGCCAGCAGTGAAGCCGCAGTGGGTGGCTACACCTTC. This sequence encodes CASSEAAVGGYTF.